The sequence of this T cell receptor (beta chain) was determined in a study of blood T cell repertoires in COVID-19. Study details: There were acute and convalescent COVID-19 samples, and they came from the United States, Italy and Spain. PBMCs, B-cell-depleted T cells, or T cells provided the cDNA or gDNA that made up the material.

Losses at the gene ends were 5 bases for V and 3 bases for J; bases not matched to a gene: 12. Germline values: CDR1 SGHTA, CDR2 FQGNSA. The CDR3 is 16 residues long. Original processing notes: Reference gene primer amplification gave nucleated cell count estimates. Repertoires were generated with immunoSEQ multiplex PCR, while TCRdb's copy carries only in-frame clones and drops some. The V and J calls and the clone size are those of that table, but D and trimming were determined from the DNA. This table has tens of thousands of clones, 89% appearing once. Sequences were obtained from peripheral blood. The chain uses TRBV7-2 and TRBJ2-7; 8 bases match TRBD2. The sequence came from a man in his forties or fifties with active COVID-19. The CDR3 nucleotides are TGTGCCAGCAGCCTTTGGGGGAGCGGGGGAAGCTACGAGCAGTACTTC. Protein product: CASSLWGSGGSYEQYF.